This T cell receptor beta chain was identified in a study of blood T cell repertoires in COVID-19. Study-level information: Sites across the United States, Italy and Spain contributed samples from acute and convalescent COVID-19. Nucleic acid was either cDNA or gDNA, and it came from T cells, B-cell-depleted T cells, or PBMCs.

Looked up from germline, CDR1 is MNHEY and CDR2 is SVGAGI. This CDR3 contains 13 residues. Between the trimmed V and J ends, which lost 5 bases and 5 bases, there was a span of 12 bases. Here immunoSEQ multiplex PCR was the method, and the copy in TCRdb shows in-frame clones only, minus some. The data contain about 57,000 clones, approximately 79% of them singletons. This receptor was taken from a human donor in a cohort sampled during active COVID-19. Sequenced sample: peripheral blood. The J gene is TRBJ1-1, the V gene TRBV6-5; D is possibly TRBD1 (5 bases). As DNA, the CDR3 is TGTGCCAGCAGTCCCGGGGCGGGGACTGAAGCTTTCTTT. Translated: CASSPGAGTEAFF.